This T cell receptor (beta chain) emerged from a study of response to subunit inactivated influenza vaccine. This clonotype was observed a few times. TCRdb fed the RT-PCR reads into MiXCR, producing one record per CDR3 protein. The sample has 500,000 to 600,000 distinct CDR3 sequences; roughly 10% are singletons. These data also featured in a second study, about T cells expressing NK-cell markers. This second study says: Libraries used 5'RACE template switching adding universal primer site and UMIs. Investigators obtained TCR beta repertoires from sorted CD3+CD56+NKG2C+, CD3+CD56+NKG2C- and CD3+CD56-NKG2C+ T cells. The authors restricted sorting to alpha-beta TCR T cells with an anti-gamma-delta TCR antibody in several experiments. NKG2C+ dominant clonotype frequencies in six donors were about 1.0-7.0% of CD8+ T cells.

This clonotype was obtained from a man aged 50 to 60 who received an inactivated influenza vaccine. The specimen was PBMCs from blood, collected on the day of vaccination.

In DNA, the CDR3 is TGTGCCAGCAGTTACAGGGAAAATCAGCCCCAGCATTTT. This translates into CASSYRENQPQHF. The chain joins TRBV12-3 or TRBV12-4 to TRBJ1-5; D possibly corresponds to TRBD1 (6 bases). The CDR3 extends over 13 amino acids. V was trimmed by 4 bases and J by 4 bases, leaving 8 bases between them.